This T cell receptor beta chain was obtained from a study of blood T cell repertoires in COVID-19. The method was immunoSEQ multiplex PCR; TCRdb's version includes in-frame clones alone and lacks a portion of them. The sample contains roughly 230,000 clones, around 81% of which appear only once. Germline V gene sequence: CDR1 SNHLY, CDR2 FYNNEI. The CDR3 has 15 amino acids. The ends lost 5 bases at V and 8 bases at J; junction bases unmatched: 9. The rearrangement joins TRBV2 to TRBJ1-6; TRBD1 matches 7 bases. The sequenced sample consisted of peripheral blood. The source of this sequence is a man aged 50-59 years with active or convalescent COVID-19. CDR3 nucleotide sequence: TGTGCCAGCAGTTCCCGGGAGGGGGCTTATTCACCCCTCCACTTT. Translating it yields CASSSREGAYSPLHF.